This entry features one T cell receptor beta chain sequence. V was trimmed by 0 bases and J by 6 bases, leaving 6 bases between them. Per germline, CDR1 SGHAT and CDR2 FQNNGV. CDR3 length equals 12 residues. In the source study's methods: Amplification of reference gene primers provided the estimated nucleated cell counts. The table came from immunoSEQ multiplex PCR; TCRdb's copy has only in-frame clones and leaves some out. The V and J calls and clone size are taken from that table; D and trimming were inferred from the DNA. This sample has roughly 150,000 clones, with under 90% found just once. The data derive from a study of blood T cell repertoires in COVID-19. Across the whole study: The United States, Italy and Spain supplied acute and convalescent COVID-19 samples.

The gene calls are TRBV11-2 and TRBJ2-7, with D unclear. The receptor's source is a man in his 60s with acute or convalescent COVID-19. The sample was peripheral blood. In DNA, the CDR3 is TGTGCCAGCAGCTTAGATCGGTCCGAGCAGTACTTC. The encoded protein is CASSLDRSEQYF.